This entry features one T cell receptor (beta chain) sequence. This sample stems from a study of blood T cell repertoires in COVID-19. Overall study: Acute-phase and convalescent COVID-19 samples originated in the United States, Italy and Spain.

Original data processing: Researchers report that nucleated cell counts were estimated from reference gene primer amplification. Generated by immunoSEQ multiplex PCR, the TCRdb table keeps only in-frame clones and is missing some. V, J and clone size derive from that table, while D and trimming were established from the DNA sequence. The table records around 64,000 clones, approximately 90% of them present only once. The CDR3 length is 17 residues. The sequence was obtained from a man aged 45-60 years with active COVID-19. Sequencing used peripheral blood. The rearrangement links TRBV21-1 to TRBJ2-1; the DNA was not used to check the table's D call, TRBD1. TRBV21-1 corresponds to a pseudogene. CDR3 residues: CASSKEGRDRVDNEQFF. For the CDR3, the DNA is TGTGCCAGCAGCAAAGAGGGCCGGGACAGGGTGGACAATGAGCAGTTCTTC.